This T cell receptor (beta chain) was found in a study of beta chain features in type 1 diabetes. Overall study results and limits: In the patient group, naive, central memory and Treg TCRB repertoires seemed more alike than in the healthy donor group.

The investigators reverse transcribed all of the isolated RNA, so they sequenced expressed TCRB transcripts. Produced via immunoSEQ multiplex PCR; TCRdb's table is partial and in-frame only. The repertoire consists of roughly 150,000 clones, with around 10% occurring once and the leading ten covering roughly 1.9%. The ends were cut back, 0 bases at V and 1 base at J, with 10 bases in the middle. Looked up from germline, CDR1 is SGDLS and CDR2 is YYNGEE. This CDR3 comprises 15 residues. Comment on this clone: As yet, its antigen is unknown.

This chain joins TRBV9 and TRBJ2-5, with D possibly being TRBD2 (6 bases). This receptor was taken from a man aged 18 to 30 in good health. Sequenced: central memory CD4+ T cells from blood. CDR3 sequence reads: CASSVAGGAQETQYF. CDR3 DNA: TGTGCCAGCAGCGTAGCCGGAGGGGCCCAAGAGACCCAGTACTTC. The full variable domain, with the rest looked up from reference TRBV9 and TRBJ2-5, is DSGVTQTPKHLITATGQRVTLRCSPRSGDLSVYWYQQSLDQGLQFLIQYYNGEERAKGNILERFSAQQFPDLHSELNLSSLELGDSALYFCASSVAGGAQETQYFGPGTRLLVL.